This T cell receptor (beta chain) is from a study of blood T cell repertoires in COVID-19. Study-wide context: Samples taken during acute and convalescent COVID-19 were collected in the United States, Italy and Spain. The cDNA or gDNA used as material had been derived from T cells, B-cell-depleted T cells, or PBMCs.

Authors' data handling: Scientists estimated how many nucleated cells there were by amplifying reference gene primers. Clones were sequenced by immunoSEQ multiplex PCR, and TCRdb holds only the in-frame ones, with some missing. That table furnishes V, J and clone size, whereas the DNA furnished D and trimming. The sample records some 170,000 clones, around 80% being singletons. The specimen sequenced was peripheral blood. This clonotype was sampled from a woman between 65 and 79 years old with acute or convalescent COVID-19.

CDR3 in amino acids: CASSLIGGGSNYGYTF. The CDR3 nucleotides read TGTGCCAGCAGTTTGATAGGGGGTGGTTCTAACTATGGCTACACCTTC. The chain recombines TRBV28 with TRBJ1-2; a possible D gene is TRBD1 (6 bases). Trimming removed 3 bases at V and 0 bases at J, with 14 bases between. The CDR3 spans 16 residues. Looked up from germline, CDR1 is MDHEN and CDR2 is SYDVKM.